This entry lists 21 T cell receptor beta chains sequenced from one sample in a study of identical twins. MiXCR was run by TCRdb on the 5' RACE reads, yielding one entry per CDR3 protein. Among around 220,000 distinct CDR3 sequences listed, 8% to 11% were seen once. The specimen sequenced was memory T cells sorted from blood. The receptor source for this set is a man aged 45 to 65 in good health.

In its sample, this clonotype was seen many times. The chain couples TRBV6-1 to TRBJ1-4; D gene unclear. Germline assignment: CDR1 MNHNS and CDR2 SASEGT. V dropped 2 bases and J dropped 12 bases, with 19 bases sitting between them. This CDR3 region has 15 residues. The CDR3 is CASSEQGRLSYELFF. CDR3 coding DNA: TGTGCCAGCAGTGAACAAGGACGGCTCTCGTACGAACTGTTTTTT.

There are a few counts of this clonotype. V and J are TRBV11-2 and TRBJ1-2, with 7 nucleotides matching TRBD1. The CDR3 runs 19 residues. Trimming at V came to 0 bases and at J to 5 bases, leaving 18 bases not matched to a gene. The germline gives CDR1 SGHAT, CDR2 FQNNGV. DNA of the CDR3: TGTGCCAGCAGCTTAGATCTAGGGGTCACAGGGGCGCATTTATATGGCTACACCTTC. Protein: CASSLDLGVTGAHLYGYTF.

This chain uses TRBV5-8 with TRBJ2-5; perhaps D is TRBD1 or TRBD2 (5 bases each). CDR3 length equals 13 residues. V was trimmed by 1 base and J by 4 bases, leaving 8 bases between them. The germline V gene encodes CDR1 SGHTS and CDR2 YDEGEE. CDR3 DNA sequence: TGTGCCAGCAGCTTGAAGGGGAGAGAGACCCAGTACTTC. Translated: CASSLKGRETQYF.

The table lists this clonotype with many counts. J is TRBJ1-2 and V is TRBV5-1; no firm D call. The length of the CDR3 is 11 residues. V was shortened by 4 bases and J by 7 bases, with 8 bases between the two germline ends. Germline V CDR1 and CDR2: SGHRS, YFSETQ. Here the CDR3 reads CASSEGFGYTF. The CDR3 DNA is TGCGCCAGCAGCGAGGGATTTGGCTACACCTTC.

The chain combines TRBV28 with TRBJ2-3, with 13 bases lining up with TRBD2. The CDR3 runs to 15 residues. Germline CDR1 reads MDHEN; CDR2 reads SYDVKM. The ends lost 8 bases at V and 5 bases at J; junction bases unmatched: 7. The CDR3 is CASGGLAGRKDTQYF. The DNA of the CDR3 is TGTGCCAGCGGGGGACTAGCGGGACGGAAAGATACGCAGTATTTT.

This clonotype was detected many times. The CDR3 sequence: CASSLVAQAETQYF. CDR3 bases: TGTGCCAGCAGCTTAGTGGCCCAGGCAGAGACCCAGTACTTC. This chain connects TRBV7-8 to TRBJ2-5, with D hard to call. The V end was cut by 1 base, the J end by 4 bases, with 10 bases between. The CDR3 spans 14 residues. Germline V gives CDR1 SGHVS, CDR2 FQNEAQ.

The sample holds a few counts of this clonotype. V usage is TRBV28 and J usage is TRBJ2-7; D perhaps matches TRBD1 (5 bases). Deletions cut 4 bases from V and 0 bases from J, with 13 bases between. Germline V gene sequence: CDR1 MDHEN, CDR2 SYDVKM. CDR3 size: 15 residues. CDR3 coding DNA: TGTGCCAGCAGTTCCCTGGACAAGAGCTCCTACGAGCAGTACTTC. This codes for CASSSLDKSSYEQYF.

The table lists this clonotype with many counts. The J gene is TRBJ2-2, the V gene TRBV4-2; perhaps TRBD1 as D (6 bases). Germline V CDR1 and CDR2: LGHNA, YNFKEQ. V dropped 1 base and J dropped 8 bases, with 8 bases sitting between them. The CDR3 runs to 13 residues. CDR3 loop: CASSQGQGGELFF. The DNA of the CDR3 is TGTGCCAGCAGCCAAGGGCAGGGGGGGGAGCTGTTTTTT.

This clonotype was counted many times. CDR3: CSATLGGDFYNEQFF. The CDR3 region has the DNA TGCAGTGCTACGTTAGGGGGAGATTTTTACAATGAGCAGTTCTTC. The J gene is TRBJ2-1, the V gene TRBV20-1, with D possibly matching TRBD1 (6 bases). With 4 bases removed from V and 4 bases from J, the gap between germline ends came to 17 bases. The CDR3 has 15 amino acids. Germline assignment: CDR1 DFQATT and CDR2 SNEGSKA (reference sequence).

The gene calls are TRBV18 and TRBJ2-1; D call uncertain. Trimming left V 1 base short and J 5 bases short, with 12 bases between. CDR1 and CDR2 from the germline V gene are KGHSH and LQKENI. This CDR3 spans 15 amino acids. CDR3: CASSPRGTENNEQFF. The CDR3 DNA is TGTGCCAGCTCACCACGGGGAACAGAGAACAATGAGCAGTTCTTC.

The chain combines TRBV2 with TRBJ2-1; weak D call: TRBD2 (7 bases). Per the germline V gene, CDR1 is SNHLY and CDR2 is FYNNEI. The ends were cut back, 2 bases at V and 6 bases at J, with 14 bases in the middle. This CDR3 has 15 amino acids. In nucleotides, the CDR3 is TGTGCCAGCAGTGAAAAGGGGGGGTCTTTCAATGAGCAGTTCTTC. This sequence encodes CASSEKGGSFNEQFF.

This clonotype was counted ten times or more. The CDR3 loop reads CASSLDTVGLREQYF. The CDR3 coding sequence is TGCGCCAGCAGCTTGGACACAGTAGGCCTGCGCGAGCAGTACTTC. The rearrangement joins TRBV5-1 to TRBJ2-7, with D unclear. The V and J ends lost 0 bases and 6 bases respectively, with 16 bases between them. The CDR3 length is 15 residues. Germline V gene lookup returns CDR1 SGHRS and CDR2 YFSETQ. Variable domain in full (rest from reference TRBV5-1 and TRBJ2-7): KAGVTQTPRYLIKTRGQQVTLSCSPISGHRSVSWYQQTPGQGLQFLFEYFSETQRNKGNFPGRFSGRQFSNSRSEMNVSTLELGDSALYLCASSLDTVGLREQYFGPGTRLTVT.

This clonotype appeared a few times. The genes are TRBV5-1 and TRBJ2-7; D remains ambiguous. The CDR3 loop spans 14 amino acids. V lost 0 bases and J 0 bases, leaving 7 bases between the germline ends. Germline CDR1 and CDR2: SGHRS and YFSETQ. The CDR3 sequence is CASSLDGDSYEQYF. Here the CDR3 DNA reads TGCGCCAGCAGCTTGGATGGGGACTCCTACGAGCAGTACTTC.

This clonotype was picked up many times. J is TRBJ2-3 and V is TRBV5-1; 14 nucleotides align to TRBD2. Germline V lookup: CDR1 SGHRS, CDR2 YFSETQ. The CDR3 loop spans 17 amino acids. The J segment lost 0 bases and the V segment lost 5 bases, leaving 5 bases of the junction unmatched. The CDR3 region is CASSGLAGGESTDTQYF. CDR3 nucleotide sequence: TGCGCCAGCAGTGGACTAGCGGGAGGCGAAAGCACAGATACGCAGTATTTT.

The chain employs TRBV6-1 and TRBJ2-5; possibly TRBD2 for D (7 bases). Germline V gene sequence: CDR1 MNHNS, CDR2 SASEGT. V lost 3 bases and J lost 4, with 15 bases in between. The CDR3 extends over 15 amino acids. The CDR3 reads CASSEYREGGETQYF. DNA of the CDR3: TGTGCCAGCAGTGAGTACAGGGAGGGAGGAGAGACCCAGTACTTC.

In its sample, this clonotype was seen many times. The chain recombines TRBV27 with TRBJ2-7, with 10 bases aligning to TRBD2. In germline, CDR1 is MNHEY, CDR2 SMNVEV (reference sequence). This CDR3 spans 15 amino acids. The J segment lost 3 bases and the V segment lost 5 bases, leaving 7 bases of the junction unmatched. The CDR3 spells CASSPRLAGYYEQYF. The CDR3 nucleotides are TGTGCCAGCAGTCCCCGACTAGCGGGCTACTACGAGCAGTACTTC.

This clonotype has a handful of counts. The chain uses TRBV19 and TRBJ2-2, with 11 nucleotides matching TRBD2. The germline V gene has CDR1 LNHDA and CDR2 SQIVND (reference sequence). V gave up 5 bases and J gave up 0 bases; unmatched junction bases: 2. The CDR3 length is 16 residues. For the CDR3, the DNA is TGTGCCAGTAGTCAGGGACTAGCGGCGAACACCGGGGAGCTGTTTTTT. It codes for CASSQGLAANTGELFF.

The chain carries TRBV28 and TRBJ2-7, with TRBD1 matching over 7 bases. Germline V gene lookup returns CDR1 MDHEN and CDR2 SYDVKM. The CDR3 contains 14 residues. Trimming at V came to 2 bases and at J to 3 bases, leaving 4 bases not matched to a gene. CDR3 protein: CASSLDHRGYEQYF. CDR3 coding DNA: TGTGCCAGCAGTTTAGACCACAGGGGCTACGAGCAGTACTTC.

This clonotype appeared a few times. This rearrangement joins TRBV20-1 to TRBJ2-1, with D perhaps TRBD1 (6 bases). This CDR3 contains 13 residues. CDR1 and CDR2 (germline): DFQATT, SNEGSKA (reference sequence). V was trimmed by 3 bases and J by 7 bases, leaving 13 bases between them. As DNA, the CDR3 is TGCAGTGCTAGTTTCCCGGGGACAAATGAGCAGTTCTTC. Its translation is CSASFPGTNEQFF.

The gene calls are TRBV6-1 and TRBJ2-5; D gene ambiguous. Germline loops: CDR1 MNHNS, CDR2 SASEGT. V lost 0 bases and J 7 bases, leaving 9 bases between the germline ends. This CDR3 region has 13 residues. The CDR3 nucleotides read TGTGCCAGCAGTGAAGCGCAAGGGTCGACCCAGTACTTC. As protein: CASSEAQGSTQYF.

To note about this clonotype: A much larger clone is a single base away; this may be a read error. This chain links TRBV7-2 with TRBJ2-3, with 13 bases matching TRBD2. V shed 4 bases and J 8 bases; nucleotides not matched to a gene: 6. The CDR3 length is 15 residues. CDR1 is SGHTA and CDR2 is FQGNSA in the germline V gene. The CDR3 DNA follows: TGTGCCAGCAGCTCCGGACTAGCGGGAGTGGGTACGCAGTATTTT. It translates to CASSSGLAGVGTQYF.